This T cell receptor beta chain came from a study of identifying expanded T cells in peripheral blood. Study-level points and caveats: Across healthy donors, higher total template counts meant significantly greater approximately 2-week count variance. Differentially abundant clones: 0.95 to 1.5 between replicates, about 15 at two to three weeks, less than 20 at four.

During the collection period, no donor immune events like infections were recorded. Turning to this clone: The antigen is unknown.

Only in-frame clones appear in the TCRdb table, and some are missing; sequencing was by immunoSEQ multiplex PCR. The sample consists of 95,000 to 150,000 clones, roughly 84% of them appearing once. Germline V gene sequence: CDR1 MNHNS, CDR2 SASEGT. V lost 2 bases, J lost 0 bases, and 11 bases lay in between. The CDR3 runs 16 residues. The receptor comes from a person aged 18 to 70 in good health. V gene TRBV6-1 combines with J gene TRBJ1-5; unclear D gene. Sequencing used blood. CDR3 DNA: TGTGCCAGCAGTGAACTATTGATACATAGCAATCAGCCCCAGCATTTT. This sequence encodes CASSELLIHSNQPQHF.